These 26 T cell receptor beta chains came from one sample sequenced in a study of somatic mutations in cytotoxic T cells in rheumatoid arthritis. Libraries were prepared by immunoSEQ multiplex PCR; TCRdb keeps only in-frame clonotypes and omits some of them. The top ten clones hold approximately 15% of a sample with roughly 16,000 clones, roughly 86% of them seen once. The sample consisted of CD8+ T cells sorted from blood. The receptors come from a woman in her forties or fifties with rheumatoid arthritis.

This chain joins TRBV7-6 and TRBJ2-7; 8 bases are shared with TRBD1. Germline V CDR1 and CDR2: SGHVS, FNYEAQ. V was pared by 5 bases and J by 5 bases, with 8 bases of the junction left unmatched. The CDR3 sequence is 14 residues long. This CDR3 reads CASSTRGREDEQYF. The CDR3, as DNA: TGTGCCAGCAGCACCAGGGGGCGAGAGGACGAGCAGTACTTC. Based on the CDR3 plus reference TRBV7-6 and TRBJ2-7, the full variable domain is GAGVSQSPRYKVTKRGQDVALRCDPISGHVSLYWYRQALGQGPEFLTYFNYEAQQDKSGLPNDRFSAERPEGSISTLTIQRTEQRDSAMYRCASSTRGREDEQYFGPGTRLTVT.

This chain links TRBV11-2 with TRBJ2-7; TRBD1 might be the D (5 bases). Germline loops: CDR1 SGHAT, CDR2 FQNNGV. This CDR3 comprises 13 residues. The ends were cut back, 3 bases at V and 3 bases at J, with 9 bases in the middle. As DNA, the CDR3 is TGTGCCAGCAGCTTCGCCGACAGCTACGAGCAGTACTTC. Protein: CASSFADSYEQYF.

The chain has TRBV11-2 and TRBJ1-5, with a tentative D call TRBD1 (6 bases). Per germline, CDR1 SGHAT and CDR2 FQNNGV. This CDR3 region has 14 residues. With 1 base removed from V and 6 bases from J, the gap between germline ends came to 10 bases. The CDR3 spells CASSLVGAGQPQHF. The CDR3 nucleotides read TGTGCCAGCAGCTTAGTGGGGGCAGGTCAGCCCCAGCATTTT. Supplemented by reference TRBV11-2 and TRBJ1-5, the full variable domain reads EAGVAQSPRYKIIEKRQSVAFWCNPISGHATLYWYQQILGQGPKLLIQFQNNGVVDDSQLPKDRFSAERLKGVDSTLKIQPAKLEDSAVYLCASSLVGAGQPQHFGDGTRLSIL.

The chain combines TRBV5-1 with TRBJ2-7; D gene ambiguous. This CDR3 is 12 amino acids long. Germline-derived CDR1 and CDR2 are SGHRS and YFSETQ. Trimming shortened V by 4 bases and J by 0 bases, and 5 bases separated the two germline ends. As DNA, the CDR3 is TGCGCCAGCAGCGTCGACTCCTACGAGCAGTACTTC. As protein: CASSVDSYEQYF. The full variable domain, completed using reference TRBV5-1 and TRBJ2-7, is KAGVTQTPRYLIKTRGQQVTLSCSPISGHRSVSWYQQTPGQGLQFLFEYFSETQRNKGNFPGRFSGRQFSNSRSEMNVSTLELGDSALYLCASSVDSYEQYFGPGTRLTVT.

This chain joins TRBV5-5 and TRBJ1-1; D may be TRBD1 (6 bases). The CDR3 length is 15 residues. Trimming shortened V by 0 bases and J by 4 bases, and 13 bases separated the two germline ends. Germline V gives CDR1 SGHKS, CDR2 YYEKEE (reference sequence). This CDR3 is CASSLEGVGSTEAFF. Here the CDR3 DNA reads TGTGCCAGCAGCTTGGAGGGGGTCGGTAGCACTGAAGCTTTCTTT. Complete variable domain (other parts from reference TRBV5-5 and TRBJ1-1): DAGVTQSPTHLIKTRGQQVTLRCSPISGHKSVSWYQQVLGQGPQFIFQYYEKEERGRGNFPDRFSARQFPNYSSELNVNALLLGDSALYLCASSLEGVGSTEAFFGQGTRLTVV.

The V gene is TRBV5-4, the J gene TRBJ2-2; perhaps TRBD2 as D (6 bases). V dropped 4 bases and J dropped 6 bases, with 19 bases sitting between them. Germline V gene lookup returns CDR1 SGHNT and CDR2 YYREEE (reference sequence). The CDR3 has 16 amino acids. CDR3 sequence: CASSRPGGAGSGELFF. CDR3 DNA: TGTGCCAGCAGCCGACCCGGGGGAGCGGGCTCCGGGGAGCTGTTTTTT.

The genes are TRBV27 and TRBJ2-7; D perhaps matches TRBD1 (6 bases). Germline V gene sequence: CDR1 MNHEY, CDR2 SMNVEV (reference sequence). CDR3 length: 15 residues. Trimming shortened V by 5 bases and J by 2 bases, and 16 bases separated the two germline ends. Here the CDR3 reads CASSITGSSPYEQYF. The CDR3 DNA is TGTGCCAGCAGTATAACAGGGTCTTCGCCCTACGAGCAGTACTTC.

The chain couples TRBV27 to TRBJ2-1; 9 nucleotides line up with TRBD2. The V gene's germline CDR1 is MNHEY and CDR2 SMNVEV (reference sequence). The CDR3 runs to 13 residues. Trimming cost V 6 bases and J 5 bases; bases outside gene matches: 2. This CDR3 reads CASRSSGNNEQFF. CDR3 in DNA: TGTGCCAGCAGGTCTAGCGGGAACAATGAGCAGTTCTTC.

V gene TRBV5-1 combines with J gene TRBJ2-2, with D perhaps matching TRBD1 (6 bases). Germline V gene lookup returns CDR1 SGHRS and CDR2 YFSETQ. The CDR3 extends over 17 amino acids. The V end was cut by 5 bases, the J end by 0 bases, with 17 bases between. This chain's CDR3 is CASRGAFRTSNTGELFF. The DNA for the CDR3 is TGCGCCAGCAGGGGGGCTTTTAGGACGTCGAACACCGGGGAGCTGTTTTTT.

The chain uses TRBV7-2 and TRBJ2-2; 7 nucleotides align to TRBD1. The V and J ends lost 6 bases and 0 bases, in that order; junction bases with no gene match: 4. Germline V gene lookup returns CDR1 SGHTA and CDR2 FQGNSA. This CDR3 comprises 15 residues. CDR3 protein: CASRQGRSNTGELFF. Here the CDR3 DNA reads TGTGCCAGCAGACAGGGGCGGTCGAACACCGGGGAGCTGTTTTTT.

This chain connects TRBV5-5 to TRBJ1-2; D is uncertain. CDR3 size: 14 residues. V was pared by 2 bases and J by 4 bases, with 12 bases between. CDR1 and CDR2 from the germline V gene are SGHKS and YYEKEE (reference sequence). The CDR3 here is CASSFPGSAYGYTF. As DNA, the CDR3 is TGTGCCAGCAGCTTTCCGGGCAGCGCCTATGGCTACACCTTC.

This clone was counted between two and nine times. V and J are TRBV4-2 and TRBJ2-7; 8 bases are shared with TRBD2. V lost 4 bases, J lost 2 bases, and 10 bases stayed unmatched. The CDR3 sequence is 16 residues long. Germline V gene lookup returns CDR1 LGHNA and CDR2 YNFKEQ. This CDR3 reads CASSPLGSGSAYEQYF. The DNA for the CDR3 is TGTGCCAGCAGCCCGCTGGGAAGCGGGAGCGCCTACGAGCAGTACTTC.

Note on this clone: A much larger clone is a single base away; this may be a read error. The CDR3, as DNA: TGTGCCAGCAGCGCAAACAATGAGCAGTTCTTC. Protein sequence: CASSANNEQFF. This chain joins TRBV9 and TRBJ2-1; D is ambiguous. The V gene's germline CDR1 is SGDLS and CDR2 YYNGEE. The CDR3 has 11 residues. Trimming took off 3 bases at V and 5 bases at J, with 3 bases between the two ends.

This clone was counted a single time. J is TRBJ1-1 and V is TRBV6-6; D gene uncertain. Germline-derived CDR1 and CDR2 are MNHNY and SVGAGI (reference sequence). The CDR3 extends over 14 amino acids. Trimming cost V 6 bases and J 4 bases, with 15 bases left between them. CDR3 in amino acids: CASSVEGYGTEAFF. The CDR3 bases are TGTGCCAGCAGCGTTGAGGGATATGGCACTGAAGCTTTCTTT.

The chain has TRBV6-6 and TRBJ1-5, with 7 bases identical to TRBD1. The CDR3 is 14 residues long. Looked up from germline, CDR1 is MNHNY and CDR2 is SVGAGI (reference sequence). J lost 4 bases, V lost 2 bases, and 2 bases had no gene match. The CDR3 region is CASSYDRDNQPQHF. CDR3 nucleotide sequence: TGTGCCAGCAGTTACGACAGGGATAATCAGCCCCAGCATTTT.

The V call is TRBV29-1, the J call TRBJ1-1, with no clear D. This CDR3 has 15 residues. Trimming took off 2 bases at V and 1 base at J, with 14 bases between the two ends. Germline CDR1 reads SQVTM; CDR2 reads ANQGSEA. CDR3 in DNA: TGCAGCGTTGAAACATCCCCGGCTAGGAACACTGAAGCTTTCTTT. Translating gives CSVETSPARNTEAFF.

CDR3 coding DNA: TGCGCCAGCAGCCAAATCACCTCGAACACCGGGGAGCTGTTTTTT. Translated, it gives CASSQITSNTGELFF. This chain joins TRBV4-1 and TRBJ2-2; D gene unclear. Germline values: CDR1 MGHRA, CDR2 YSYEKL. V was clipped by 2 bases and J by 0 bases, with 7 bases between them. This CDR3 is built from 15 residues.

The V and J genes are TRBV7-2 and TRBJ2-7; D is unclear. The CDR3 is made up of 15 amino acids. Germline-derived CDR1 and CDR2 are SGHTA and FQGNSA. Trimming left V 3 bases short and J 0 bases short, with 12 bases between. CDR3 protein: CASSFRPTSSYEQYF. The CDR3 DNA reads as TGTGCCAGCAGCTTTCGACCGACGAGCTCCTACGAGCAGTACTTC.

The rearrangement links TRBV29-1 to TRBJ1-5, with 7 bases matching TRBD1. Germline V gene sequence: CDR1 SQVTM, CDR2 ANQGSEA. The CDR3 has 13 residues. J was trimmed by 7 bases and V by 7 bases; bases with no gene match: 10. The CDR3 nucleotides read TGCAGCGCGGCAGGGGGACTAGGCCAGCCCCAGCATTTT. Translation gives CSAAGGLGQPQHF.

The rearrangement uses TRBV6-5 and TRBJ1-2; D is unresolved. The CDR3 is 13 amino acids. The V gene lost 5 bases and the J gene lost 2 bases, with 9 bases spanning the gap. Germline-derived CDR1 and CDR2 are MNHEY and SVGAGI. CDR3 loop: CASSPDNNYGYTF. The CDR3 DNA reads TGTGCCAGCAGTCCTGATAACAACTATGGCTACACCTTC.

The chain is built from TRBV2 and TRBJ2-7; 7 bases map to TRBD1. The ends lost 1 base at V and 3 bases at J; junction bases unmatched: 9. Germline CDR1 SNHLY, CDR2 FYNNEI. The CDR3 extends over 16 amino acids. In DNA, the CDR3 is TGTGCCAGCAGTGAAGGTGGGCCCGGGACAGACTACGAGCAGTACTTC. Translated: CASSEGGPGTDYEQYF.

The chain uses TRBV29-1 and TRBJ2-3; D is possibly TRBD2 (5 bases). With 6 bases removed from V and 6 bases from J, the gap between germline ends came to 16 bases. The CDR3 runs to 13 residues. From germline, CDR1 is SQVTM and CDR2 ANQGSEA. The CDR3 DNA sequence: TGCAGCGTCCCAGGTAGCGAGGTGGATACGCAGTATTTT. This translates into CSVPGSEVDTQYF.

The CDR3 DNA reads as TGTGCCAGCAGCCTTGGACTAGCGGGGGAACGTAACGGGGAGCTGTTTTTT. It yields the protein CASSLGLAGERNGELFF. The chain links TRBV5-4 to TRBJ2-2; 13 bases are shared with TRBD2. Germline CDR1 is SGHNT and CDR2 is YYREEE (reference sequence). Trimming removed 4 bases from V and 7 bases from J; junction bases left unmatched: 10. The CDR3 is 17 residues long.

In this sample, this clone turned up once. The chain recombines TRBV27 with TRBJ2-7, with D perhaps matching TRBD2 (6 bases). CDR1 is MNHEY, CDR2 SMNVEV, per germline (reference sequence). With 4 bases removed from V and 1 base from J, the gap between germline ends came to 11 bases. CDR3 length: 14 amino acids. The CDR3 sequence: CASSSGRVSYEQYF. The CDR3 nucleotides are TGTGCCAGCAGTTCCGGGAGAGTATCCTACGAGCAGTACTTC.

J is TRBJ2-5 and V is TRBV11-2; TRBD1 or TRBD2 may be the D gene (6 bases each). The CDR3 sequence is 15 residues long. The V gene's germline CDR1 is SGHAT and CDR2 FQNNGV. V dropped 1 base and J dropped 2 bases, with 11 bases sitting between them. In DNA form, the CDR3 reads TGTGCCAGCAGCTTAGCGGGGGCCAGACAAGAGACCCAGTACTTC. Translating gives CASSLAGARQETQYF. The whole variable domain, remainder taken from reference TRBV11-2 and TRBJ2-5, is EAGVAQSPRYKIIEKRQSVAFWCNPISGHATLYWYQQILGQGPKLLIQFQNNGVVDDSQLPKDRFSAERLKGVDSTLKIQPAKLEDSAVYLCASSLAGARQETQYFGPGTRLLVL.

The genes are TRBV4-2 and TRBJ2-1; weak D call: TRBD2 (6 bases). Trimming shortened V by 0 bases and J by 5 bases, and 11 bases separated the two germline ends. Germline V CDR1 and CDR2: LGHNA, YNFKEQ. The CDR3 consists of 15 residues. The CDR3 region is CASSQEGGLDNEQFF. In DNA, the CDR3 is TGTGCCAGCAGCCAAGAGGGGGGACTCGACAATGAGCAGTTCTTC.